A single sample is the source of the 14 T cell receptor beta chains below, sequenced in a study of blood T cells in healthy people across ages. PCR was performed a second time for about 7 to 11 cycles using a sample-barcoded 5' primer and a J-beta primer mix. TCRdb re-derived calls from the 5' RACE reads in MiXCR, one entry per CDR3 protein. Counted here are roughly 2 million distinct CDR3 sequences, about 50% occurring once; the ten biggest clones make up over 2%. Sequencing used blood. The receptors derive from a woman aged 35 to 49 in good health.

This clonotype was counted at least ten times. The chain couples TRBV6-2 or TRBV6-3 to TRBJ2-5; D gene uncertain. The CDR3 sequence is 13 residues long. V shed 2 bases and J shed 0 bases, with 4 bases lying between them. Germline-derived CDR1 and CDR2 are MNHEY and SVGEGT. The CDR3, as DNA: TGTGCCAGCAGTTACGGACACCAAGAGACCCAGTACTTC. This sequence encodes CASSYGHQETQYF.

This clonotype was picked up many times. The gene calls are TRBV7-2 and TRBJ2-3; D uncertain. Germline values: CDR1 SGHTA, CDR2 FQGNSA. Trimming stripped 2 bases from V and 4 bases from J, with 4 bases between. This CDR3 contains 12 residues. This CDR3 is CASSLFADTQYF. The CDR3, as DNA: TGTGCCAGCAGCTTATTCGCAGATACGCAGTATTTT. The full variable domain, completed using reference TRBV7-2 and TRBJ2-3, is GAGVSQSPSNKVTEKGKDVELRCDPISGHTALYWYRQSLGQGLEFLIYFQGNSAPDKSGLPSDRFSAERTGGSVSTLTIQRTQQEDSAVYLCASSLFADTQYFGPGTRLTVL.

This clonotype has only a few counts. The chain couples TRBV6-6 to TRBJ2-7, with D perhaps assigned TRBD1 or TRBD2 (5 bases each). V lost 5 bases, J lost 0 bases, and 17 bases lay in between. The CDR3 is made up of 16 amino acids. Germline CDR1 MNHNY, CDR2 SVGAGI (reference sequence). CDR3 sequence: CASSNHGTSSSYEQYF. CDR3 sequence (DNA): TGTGCCAGCAGTAACCACGGGACGTCAAGCTCCTACGAGCAGTACTTC.

This clonotype was seen more than once but under ten times. This chain uses TRBV3-1 with TRBJ2-5; possibly TRBD1 for D (6 bases). The germline V and J ends were trimmed by 6 bases and 4 bases, with 12 bases remaining between them. The germline V gene has CDR1 LGHDT and CDR2 YNNKEL (reference sequence). The CDR3 consists of 13 residues. CDR3 sequence (DNA): TGTGCCAGCAGGTATACAGGGCTAGAGACCCAGTACTTC. Translation: CASRYTGLETQYF.

The chain joins TRBV7-2 to TRBJ2-7; 14 bases fit TRBD2. CDR1 SGHTA and CDR2 FQGNSA come from the germline V gene. Trimming removed 5 bases from V and 4 bases from J; junction bases left unmatched: 10. There are 17 residues in the CDR3. The CDR3 coding sequence is TGTGCCAGCAGCCGACTAGCGGGAGGGCCGAGCGAGTACGAGCAGTACTTC. As protein: CASSRLAGGPSEYEQYF.

This clonotype appeared once. The chain couples TRBV13 to TRBJ1-2; possible D gene TRBD1, 5 bases. With 8 bases removed from V and 4 bases from J, the gap between germline ends came to 17 bases. This CDR3 contains 14 residues. Per germline, CDR1 PRHDT and CDR2 FYEKMQ (reference sequence). The CDR3 loop is CASGPGRIGYGYTF. CDR3 in DNA: TGTGCCAGCGGCCCAGGGAGAATTGGCTATGGCTACACCTTC.

The chain is built from TRBV3-1 and TRBJ2-1, with D unresolved. The length of the CDR3 is 12 residues. Trimming took off 1 base at V and 8 bases at J, with 6 bases between the two ends. Germline CDR1 and CDR2: LGHDT and YNNKEL (reference sequence). CDR3 DNA: TGTGCCAGCAGCCAAGTGTTCGATGAGCAGTTCTTC. Protein: CASSQVFDEQFF.

The chain joins TRBV27 to TRBJ2-1; D not certain. Germline-derived CDR1 and CDR2 are MNHEY and SMNVEV (reference sequence). This CDR3 has 11 amino acids. Trimming stripped 3 bases from V and 11 bases from J, with 8 bases between. CDR3 residues: CASSLGIQQFF. The DNA for the CDR3 is TGTGCCAGCAGTTTGGGGATTCAGCAGTTCTTC.

The CDR3 here is CASQWASIYYNEQFF. The CDR3 coding sequence is TGTGCCAGCCAGTGGGCTTCCATCTATTACAATGAGCAGTTCTTC. The rearrangement joins TRBV6-2 or TRBV6-3 to TRBJ2-1; D unclear. This CDR3 contains 15 residues. The V gene lost 8 bases and the J gene lost 4 bases, with 18 bases spanning the gap. Germline assignment: CDR1 MNHEY and CDR2 SVGEGT.

V and J are TRBV28 and TRBJ1-5; D is possibly TRBD1 (5 bases). Germline CDR1 is MDHEN and CDR2 is SYDVKM. This CDR3 has 13 amino acids. Trimming left V 6 bases short and J 9 bases short, with 15 bases between. In nucleotides, the CDR3 is TGTGCCAGCAGACAAGCGGGGGGAAGGCCCCAGCATTTT. It encodes CASRQAGGRPQHF.

The chain combines TRBV7-6 with TRBJ2-5; D unclear. CDR1 SGHVS and CDR2 FNYEAQ come from the germline V gene. Trimming removed 8 bases at V and 4 bases at J, with 17 bases between. CDR3 size: 14 residues. As DNA, the CDR3 is TGTGCCAGCGGACGATTGACGGGTGGAGAGACCCAGTACTTC. Amino acids: CASGRLTGGETQYF.

As DNA, the CDR3 is TGTGCCAGCAGTTACGGGGTGGGGGTAGATGAAGCTTTCTTT. Translating it yields CASSYGVGVDEAFF. The chain links TRBV6-5 to TRBJ1-1; D is possibly TRBD1 (5 bases). This CDR3 comprises 14 residues. The V end was cut by 2 bases, the J end by 7 bases, with 14 bases between. CDR1 and CDR2 from the germline V gene are MNHEY and SVGAGI.

This rearrangement joins TRBV28 to TRBJ2-1, with D possibly matching TRBD1 (5 bases). Germline V lookup: CDR1 MDHEN, CDR2 SYDVKM. The CDR3 has 14 residues. The CDR3 DNA reads as TGTGCGTGCTCAACTGGGGCAGGAAACAATGAGCAGTTCTTC. Its translation is CACSTGAGNNEQFF.

The chain is built from TRBV5-1 and TRBJ1-2, with D unresolved. V lost 6 bases, J lost 6 bases, and 21 bases lay in between. Germline CDR1 SGHRS, CDR2 YFSETQ. This CDR3 region has 15 residues. The CDR3 DNA follows: TGCGCCAGCAACCCCGGCTTGGATACCTCGGATGGCTACACCTTC. Residues: CASNPGLDTSDGYTF.